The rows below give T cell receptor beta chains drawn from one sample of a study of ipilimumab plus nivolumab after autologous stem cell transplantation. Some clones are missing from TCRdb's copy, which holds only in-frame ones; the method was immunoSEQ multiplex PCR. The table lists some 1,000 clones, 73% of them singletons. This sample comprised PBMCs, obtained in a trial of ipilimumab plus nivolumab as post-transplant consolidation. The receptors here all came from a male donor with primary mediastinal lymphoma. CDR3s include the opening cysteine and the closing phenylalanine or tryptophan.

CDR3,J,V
CASSINDRSTEAFF,TRBJ1-1,TRBV19
CASSGGPTNEKLFF,TRBJ1-4,TRBV6-6
CASSQDNRTPKLAKNIQYF,TRBJ2-4,TRBV14
CASSRSGGNQPQHF,TRBJ1-5,TRBV5-6
CASSTGRGGPPEKLFF,TRBJ1-4,TRBV27
CASSLRGVSYEQYF,TRBJ2-7,TRBV5-4
CASSDGQGFETQYF,TRBJ2-5,TRBV5-5
CASSLRGKGLAGGETQYF,TRBJ2-5,TRBV5-1
CASSYYGPRGEQYF,TRBJ2-7,TRBV6-6
CASSLRSSSLYGYTF,TRBJ1-2,TRBV28
CASSVGTSSYNEQFF,TRBJ2-1,TRBV9
CASSSSTGRDGETQYF,TRBJ2-5,TRBV7-3
CSGKQGGEKLFF,TRBJ1-4,TRBV29-1
CSASGIYGYTF,TRBJ1-2,TRBV20-1
CAISRFGRSSYNEQFF,TRBJ2-1,TRBV10-3
CASSLVSGGAEETQYF,TRBJ2-5,TRBV7-2
CASSIRLFTGELFF,TRBJ2-2,TRBV2
CASSPTGPSTEAFF,TRBJ1-1,TRBV27
CASSLEGPFSPLHF,TRBJ1-6,TRBV28
CASGQEQANEKLFF,TRBJ1-4,TRBV27
CASSTFWGEAFF,TRBJ1-1,TRBV19
CASSEIGGGNTIYF,TRBJ1-3,TRBV6-1
CASSAGTESSYEQYF,TRBJ2-7,TRBV7-4